The present T cell receptor beta chain was sequenced within a study of cytomegalovirus exposure and HLA in healthy donors. About the research overall: A prior analysis found roughly 110 million unique TCR beta sequences from some 200 million T cells. Study-level findings and limits: In a later analysis, around 18,000 TCR beta sequences were associated with HLA alleles at 0.05 false discovery rate.

This clone is large in the sample. Its antigen is currently unknown. Primers included in the PCR were 60 Vbeta and 13 Jbeta primers. Clones were sequenced by immunoSEQ multiplex PCR, and TCRdb holds only the in-frame ones, with some missing. The sample lists approximately 4,200 clones, 81% occurring once. Though nominally healthy at sampling, donors likely had unrecorded immune exposures. Sequencing was performed on PBMCs. The source is a woman aged 35 to 49 in good health and CMV-seropositive.

The CDR3 nucleotides are TGTGCCTGGAGTGTGTCAGGGGGCAGTCAGCCCCAGCATTTT. Residues: CAWSVSGGSQPQHF. V gene TRBV30 combines with J gene TRBJ1-5; 8 bases map to TRBD1. The CDR3 runs to 14 residues. V was pared by 0 bases and J by 6 bases, with 4 bases of the junction left unmatched. Germline values: CDR1 GTSNPN, CDR2 SVGIG (reference sequence).